This TCR beta chain comes out of a study of T cells in Graves' hyperthyroidism and ophthalmopathy. The germline CDR1 and CDR2 sequences are MNHGY and SVAAGI. The CDR3 runs 14 residues. A note on this clonotype: Antigen specificity is unknown. The junction does not match germline at one end; this may be a read error.

Regarding the study as a whole: Ophthalmopathy got predicted by the model a median about 6.7 months before its onset.

Authors of the study amplified TCR beta CDR3 regions from RNA transcripts. Using the HTBI primer set, a first-round RT-PCR was run on the TCR CDR3. Using its own MiXCR run on the multiplex PCR reads, TCRdb lists one record per CDR3 protein. Of some 650,000 distinct CDR3 sequences in the sample, 15% to 20% were seen once. The sample taken for sequencing was blood. The receptor's source is a woman in her thirties or forties with Graves' ophthalmopathy. The rearrangement uses TRBV6-9 and TRBJ2-5; possible D gene TRBD2, 5 bases. Here the CDR3 reads CASSYGRAGEIQYF. The CDR3 nucleotides read TGTGCCAGCAGTTACGGGCGGGCCGGGGAGATCCAGTACTTC.